This TCR beta chain was captured in a study of radiation and T cells in renal cell carcinoma. About the research overall: Nephrectomy followed 15 Gy stereotactic body radiation by 4 weeks.

The CDR3 is 16 residues long. V shed 1 base and J 3 bases; nucleotides not matched to a gene: 12. Germline V gene sequence: CDR1 SQVTM, CDR2 ANQGSEA. Specified time point: blood 2 weeks post-SBRT. The treatment was: 15 Gy SBRT to primary tumor, nephrectomy 4 weeks later. Serial blood draws occurred at baseline and 2 and 4 weeks post-SBRT. The patient's renal cell carcinoma had clear cell pathology. As for this clone: Its target is unknown.

Measured with immunoSEQ multiplex PCR; TCRdb has only the in-frame clones, and not every one. The repertoire has approximately 120,000 clones, around 81% of them found once; the top ten carry roughly 5.9%. Study-level findings and limits: No pretreatment tumor biopsies were available for baseline clonotypes.

This specimen consisted of blood, obtained from a patient whose treatment included radiotherapy and nephrectomy. The chain recombines TRBV29-1 with TRBJ2-7; 7 bases fit TRBD1. This sequence originates from a man in his fifties or sixties with renal cell carcinoma. Here the CDR3 DNA reads TGCAGCGTTGAAGTCTTGAAGCGGACAGGATACTACGAGCAGTACTTC. Protein product: CSVEVLKRTGYYEQYF.